This section outlines one T cell receptor beta chain sequence together with its context. TCRdb recomputed calls from the 5' RACE reads with MiXCR, one row per CDR3 protein. This table holds under 85,000 distinct CDR3 sequences, 4.5% to 6% found once. The data are from a study of early T cells in non-severe SARS-CoV-2 infection. Germline-derived CDR1 and CDR2 are SGHAT and FQNNGV. V lost 4 bases, J lost 4 bases, and 11 bases lay in between. This CDR3 has 14 amino acids. V is TRBV11-2 and J is TRBJ2-1, with D maybe TRBD2 (5 bases). The clonotype originates from an adult who was a healthcare worker with PCR-confirmed SARS-CoV-2 infection or an uninfected control (not recorded which). This sample comprised whole blood, obtained at baseline. This CDR3 is CASSSPRRYNEQFF. CDR3 bases: TGTGCCAGCAGCTCCCCCCGGAGGTACAATGAGCAGTTCTTC. The full variable domain, its missing parts supplied by reference TRBV11-2 and TRBJ2-1, is EAGVAQSPRYKIIEKRQSVAFWCNPISGHATLYWYQQILGQGPKLLIQFQNNGVVDDSQLPKDRFSAERLKGVDSTLKIQPAKLEDSAVYLCASSSPRRYNEQFFGPGTRLTVL.